Listed below are T cell receptor beta chains from one sample, sequenced in a study of blood T cell repertoires in COVID-19. Produced via immunoSEQ multiplex PCR; TCRdb's table is partial and in-frame only. The repertoire has around 270,000 clones, over 80% of them found once; the top ten carry 1.5%. The sample was peripheral blood. These receptors were obtained from a woman aged 40 to 55 who had recovered from COVID-19. Each CDR3 is given with its conserved first and last residue. Each record gives: D gene, clone size, V gene, J gene, CDR3 DNA, CDR3 protein. D genes are given only for firm matches. The size field is filled for only some rows; it gives once, few, many or a size class.

D: TRBD1; size: -; V: TRBV2; J: TRBJ1-6; DNA: TGTGCCAGCAGTGAGCAGGGGGCGCTTGGTAATTCACCCCTCCACTTT; CDR3: CASSEQGALGNSPLHF
D: -; size: -; V: TRBV13; J: TRBJ1-1; DNA: TGTGCCAGCACCACCCCCGGCGGAGAAAACACTGAAGCTTTCTTT; CDR3: CASTTPGGENTEAFF
D: TRBD2; size: -; V: TRBV2; J: TRBJ2-1; DNA: TGTGCCAGCAGTGTCTATAGCGGGGCATTGAATGAGCAGTTCTTC; CDR3: CASSVYSGALNEQFF
D: -; size: -; V: TRBV6-6; J: TRBJ1-3; DNA: TGTGCCAGCAGTTACGAGGGCGGAAACACCATATATTTT; CDR3: CASSYEGGNTIYF
D: TRBD1; size: -; V: TRBV6-5; J: TRBJ2-7; DNA: TGTGCCAGCAGCCGGGACAGGTCCTACGAGCAGTACTTC; CDR3: CASSRDRSYEQYF
D: -; size: few; V: TRBV2; J: TRBJ1-2; DNA: TGTGCCAGCAGTGAAGTGGTCGGCTATGGCTACACCTTC; CDR3: CASSEVVGYGYTF
D: -; size: few; V: TRBV2; J: TRBJ1-5; DNA: TGTGCCAGCCGATACCGGGACACCAACAATCAGCCCCAGCATTTT; CDR3: CASRYRDTNNQPQHF
D: TRBD2; size: -; V: TRBV4-1; J: TRBJ2-2; DNA: TGCGCCAGCAGCCACCGGACTAGCGGGGCGAACACCGGGGAGCTGTTTTTT; CDR3: CASSHRTSGANTGELFF
D: -; size: few; V: TRBV9; J: TRBJ1-2; DNA: TGTGCCAGCAGCACGGGACAAAACTATGGCTACACCTTC; CDR3: CASSTGQNYGYTF
D: -; size: -; V: TRBV18; J: TRBJ2-5; DNA: TGTGCCAGCTCACCACCGCAGGGACAAGAGACCCAGTACTTC; CDR3: CASSPPQGQETQYF
D: -; size: -; V: TRBV19; J: TRBJ1-2; DNA: TGTGCCAGTAGTATGGGAGACACGAAAAAGGACTATGGCTACACCTTC; CDR3: CASSMGDTKKDYGYTF
D: TRBD2; size: -; V: TRBV28; J: TRBJ2-3; DNA: TGTGCCAGCAAACGGGGGGGCACAGATACGCAGTATTTT; CDR3: CASKRGGTDTQYF
D: TRBD1; size: -; V: TRBV7-9; J: TRBJ1-6; DNA: TGTGCCAGCAGTTTGACTGGACAGGCGAGTTCACCCCTCCACTTT; CDR3: CASSLTGQASSPLHF
D: -; size: -; V: TRBV28; J: TRBJ2-5; DNA: TGTGCCAGCAGCCCCCCTACCCAGGGAGAGACCCAGTACTTC; CDR3: CASSPPTQGETQYF
D: -; size: -; V: TRBV12-3/TRBV12-4; J: TRBJ1-1; DNA: TGTGCCAGCAGTTTCGGGGGTACTGAAGCTTTCTTT; CDR3: CASSFGGTEAFF
D: -; size: -; V: TRBV3-1/TRBV3-2; J: TRBJ2-7; DNA: TGTGCCAGCAGCCACCTAGGGGACGAGCAGTACTTC; CDR3: CASSHLGDEQYF
D: TRBD2; size: -; V: TRBV4-1; J: TRBJ2-3; DNA: TGCGCCAGCAGCCAAGAGTTCCTAGCGGGGGGGCGAGATACGCAGTATTTT; CDR3: CASSQEFLAGGRDTQYF
D: -; size: -; V: TRBV11-2; J: TRBJ2-2; DNA: TGTGCCAGCAGCTCGACCAGGGGCACCGGGGAGCTGTTTTTT; CDR3: CASSSTRGTGELFF
D: TRBD1; size: -; V: TRBV30; J: TRBJ2-1; DNA: TGTGCCTGGAGTCGGGACAGTTCCTACAATGAGCAGTTCTTC; CDR3: CAWSRDSSYNEQFF
D: TRBD1; size: -; V: TRBV19; J: TRBJ2-1; DNA: TGTGCCAGTAGTAGGGACAGGGGGAACTACAATGAGCAGTTCTTC; CDR3: CASSRDRGNYNEQFF
D: -; size: few; V: TRBV6-5; J: TRBJ1-6; DNA: TGTGCCAGCGGACGACAGATTAATTCACCCCTCCACTTT; CDR3: CASGRQINSPLHF
D: -; size: -; V: TRBV18; J: TRBJ1-5; DNA: TGTGCCAGCTCACCACCGGGAGCGGGGATAGGTCAGCCCCAGCATTTT; CDR3: CASSPPGAGIGQPQHF
D: TRBD2; size: -; V: TRBV29-1; J: TRBJ2-3; DNA: TGCAGCGTTTCTACTAGCGGGGGGCAGGGAGATACGCAGTATTTT; CDR3: CSVSTSGGQGDTQYF
D: -; size: -; V: TRBV3-1/TRBV3-2; J: TRBJ2-1; DNA: TGTGCCAGCAGCCAACTACGGAGAGGCTCGGCTTCGTTCTTC; CDR3: CASSQLRRGSASFF
D: TRBD1; size: -; V: TRBV7-4; J: TRBJ1-5; DNA: TGTGCCAGCAGCTCGACAGGGGGCGATCAGCCCCAGCATTTT; CDR3: CASSSTGGDQPQHF
D: TRBD2; size: -; V: TRBV29-1; J: TRBJ2-2; DNA: TGCAGCGTAAACGGACTAGCGGGGTTAACCGGGGAGCTGTTTTTT; CDR3: CSVNGLAGLTGELFF
D: TRBD2; size: -; V: TRBV4-2; J: TRBJ2-5; DNA: TGTGCCAGCAGCCAAGGGCTAGCGGGGGAAGAGACCCAGTACTTC; CDR3: CASSQGLAGEETQYF
D: TRBD1; size: -; V: TRBV7-9; J: TRBJ1-5; DNA: TGTGCCAGCAGCTTAGGGGACAGCCTATATCAGCCCCAGCATTTT; CDR3: CASSLGDSLYQPQHF
D: TRBD1; size: -; V: TRBV4-2; J: TRBJ2-7; DNA: TGTGCCAGCAGCCTGACAGGGGGGATCCCCTACGAGCAGTACTTC; CDR3: CASSLTGGIPYEQYF
D: -; size: -; V: TRBV5-4; J: TRBJ1-1; DNA: TGTGCCAGCAGCTTTGCCCCCGGGACACAGAACACTGAAGCTTTCTTT; CDR3: CASSFAPGTQNTEAFF
D: TRBD2; size: -; V: TRBV29-1; J: TRBJ2-3; DNA: TGCAGCGTTGGTCTAGCGGGGACAGATACGCAGTATTTT; CDR3: CSVGLAGTDTQYF
D: -; size: -; V: TRBV5-1; J: TRBJ1-5; DNA: TGCGCCAGCAGCTTGGACAACAATCAGCCCCAGCATTTT; CDR3: CASSLDNNQPQHF
D: -; size: -; V: TRBV27; J: TRBJ1-6; DNA: TGTGCCAGCAGTTTCGGGGAGAGTTCACCCCTCCACTTT; CDR3: CASSFGESSPLHF
D: -; size: -; V: TRBV28; J: TRBJ2-2; DNA: TGTGCCAGCAGTTTTAGGAACACCGGGGAGCTGTTTTTT; CDR3: CASSFRNTGELFF
D: TRBD1; size: -; V: TRBV11-2; J: TRBJ1-1; DNA: TGTGCCAGCAGCGGTCCTAGACCGGGACAGGGGGCGCGGAACACTGAAGCTTTCTTT; CDR3: CASSGPRPGQGARNTEAFF
D: TRBD1; size: -; V: TRBV6-6; J: TRBJ2-3; DNA: TGTGCCAGCAGTCCGGGACAGTCTATAACAGATACGCAGTATTTT; CDR3: CASSPGQSITDTQYF
D: TRBD2; size: -; V: TRBV18; J: TRBJ2-1; DNA: TGTGCCAGCTCACCACCGGGGATAGCGGGGGCCAACAATGAGCAGTTCTTC; CDR3: CASSPPGIAGANNEQFF
D: TRBD1; size: -; V: TRBV28; J: TRBJ1-5; DNA: TGTGCCAGCAGTACCGGACAGGGCCATTATCAGCCCCAGCATTTT; CDR3: CASSTGQGHYQPQHF
D: -; size: once; V: TRBV5-1; J: TRBJ2-1; DNA: TGCGCCAGCAGCTTGGGACAGGGAGGCTCCTACAATGAGCAGTTCTTC; CDR3: CASSLGQGGSYNEQFF
D: -; size: -; V: TRBV6-4; J: TRBJ1-2; DNA: TGTGCCAGCAGCAACGGGGACTATGGCTACACCTTC; CDR3: CASSNGDYGYTF
D: -; size: -; V: TRBV15; J: TRBJ2-1; DNA: TGTGCCACCAGCTCCCGACAGGCCAAACTAGGTAATGAGCAGTTCTTC; CDR3: CATSSRQAKLGNEQFF
D: -; size: -; V: TRBV28; J: TRBJ1-6; DNA: TGTGCCAGCAGTCCCCGGGGGGCCCATAATTCACCCCTCCACTTT; CDR3: CASSPRGAHNSPLHF
D: TRBD1; size: -; V: TRBV6-5; J: TRBJ2-7; DNA: TGTGCCAGCAGTTACTCGGGTGGGACAGGGGGACTCGAGCAGTACTTC; CDR3: CASSYSGGTGGLEQYF
D: -; size: -; V: TRBV19; J: TRBJ1-2; DNA: TGTGCCAGCACCACCTCTAGCGGCGGCTACACCTTC; CDR3: CASTTSSGGYTF
D: TRBD2; size: -; V: TRBV27; J: TRBJ2-1; DNA: TGTGCCAGCGGATATGGGGGGGGATCCTACAATGAGCAGTTCTTC; CDR3: CASGYGGGSYNEQFF
D: -; size: -; V: TRBV7-6; J: TRBJ1-4; DNA: TGTGCCAGCAAGAGAAATCAGGGAACTAATGAAAAACTGTTTTTT; CDR3: CASKRNQGTNEKLFF
D: TRBD2; size: few; V: TRBV7-9; J: TRBJ2-1; DNA: TGTGCCAGCAGCTTAGTCCTAGCGGGGCTAACTAATGAGCAGTTCTTC; CDR3: CASSLVLAGLTNEQFF
D: -; size: -; V: TRBV5-1; J: TRBJ2-2; DNA: TGCGCCAGCAGCTTGGAGCCCCGACGGGGTAGAAACACCGGGGAGCTGTTTTTT; CDR3: CASSLEPRRGRNTGELFF
D: TRBD1; size: -; V: TRBV11-3; J: TRBJ1-4; DNA: TGTGCCAGCAGTCGGGACAGGGCCAATGAAAAACTGTTTTTT; CDR3: CASSRDRANEKLFF
D: -; size: once; V: TRBV19; J: TRBJ2-5; DNA: TGTGCCAGTAGTCTCCTAAGAGGCGAGACCCAGTACTTC; CDR3: CASSLLRGETQYF